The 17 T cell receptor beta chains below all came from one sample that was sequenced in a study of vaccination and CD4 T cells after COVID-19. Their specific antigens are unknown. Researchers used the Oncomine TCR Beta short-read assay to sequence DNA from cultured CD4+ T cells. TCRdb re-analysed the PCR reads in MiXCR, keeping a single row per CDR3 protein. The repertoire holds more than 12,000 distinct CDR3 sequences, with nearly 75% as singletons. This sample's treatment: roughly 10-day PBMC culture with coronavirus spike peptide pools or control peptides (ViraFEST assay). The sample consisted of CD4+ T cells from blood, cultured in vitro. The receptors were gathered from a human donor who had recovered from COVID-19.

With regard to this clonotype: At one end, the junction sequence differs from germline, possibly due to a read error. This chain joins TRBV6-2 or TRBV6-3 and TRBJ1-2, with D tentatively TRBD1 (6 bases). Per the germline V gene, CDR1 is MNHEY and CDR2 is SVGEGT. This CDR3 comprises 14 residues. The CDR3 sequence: CASSDSGHSLGYTF. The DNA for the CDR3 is TGTGCCAGCAGTGACTCGGGACACTCTCTGGGCTACACCTTC.

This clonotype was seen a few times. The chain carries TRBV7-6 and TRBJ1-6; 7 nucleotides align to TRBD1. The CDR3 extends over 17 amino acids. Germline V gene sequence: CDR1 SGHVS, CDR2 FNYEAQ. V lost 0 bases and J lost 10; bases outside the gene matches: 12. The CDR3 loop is CASSLASVGTEGSPLHF. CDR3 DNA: TGTGCCAGCAGCTTAGCTTCAGTAGGGACAGAGGGGTCACCCCTCCACTTT. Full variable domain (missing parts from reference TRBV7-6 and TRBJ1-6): GAGVSQSPRYKVTKRGQDVALRCDPISGHVSLYWYRQALGQGPEFLTYFNYEAQQDKSGLPNDRFSAERPEGSISTLTIQRTEQRDSAMYRCASSLASVGTEGSPLHFGNGTRLTVT.

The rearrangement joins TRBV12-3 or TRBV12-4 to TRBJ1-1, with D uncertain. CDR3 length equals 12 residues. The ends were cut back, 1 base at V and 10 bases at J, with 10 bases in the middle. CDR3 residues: CASSLDRWRAFF. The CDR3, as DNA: TGTGCCAGCAGTTTAGATAGATGGAGAGCTTTCTTT.

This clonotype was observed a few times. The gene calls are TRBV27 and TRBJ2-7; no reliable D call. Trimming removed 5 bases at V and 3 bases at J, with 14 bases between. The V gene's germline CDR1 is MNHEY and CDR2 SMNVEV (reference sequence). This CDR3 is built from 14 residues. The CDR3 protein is CASSLRLGNYEQYF. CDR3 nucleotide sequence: TGTGCCAGCAGTCTACGACTGGGGAACTACGAGCAGTACTTC.

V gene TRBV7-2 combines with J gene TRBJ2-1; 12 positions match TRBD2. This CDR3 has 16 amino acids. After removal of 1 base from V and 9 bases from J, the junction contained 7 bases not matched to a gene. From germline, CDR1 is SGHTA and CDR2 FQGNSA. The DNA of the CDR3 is TGTGCCAGCAGCTTAGAGAGGCTAGCGGGAGGGGCTGAGCAGTTCTTC. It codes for CASSLERLAGGAEQFF.

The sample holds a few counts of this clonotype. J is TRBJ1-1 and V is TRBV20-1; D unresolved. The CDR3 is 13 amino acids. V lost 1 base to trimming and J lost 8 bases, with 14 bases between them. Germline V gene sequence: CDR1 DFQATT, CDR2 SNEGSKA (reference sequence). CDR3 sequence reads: CSARGAEASEAFF. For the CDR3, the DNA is TGCAGTGCTAGAGGGGCGGAGGCATCCGAAGCTTTCTTT.

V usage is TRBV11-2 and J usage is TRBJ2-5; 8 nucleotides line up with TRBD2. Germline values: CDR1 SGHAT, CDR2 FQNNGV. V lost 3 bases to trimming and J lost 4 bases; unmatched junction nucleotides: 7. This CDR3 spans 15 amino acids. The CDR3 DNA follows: TGTGCCAGCAGCTTGGCAGCGGGAGCTCGAGAGACCCAGTACTTC. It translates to CASSLAAGARETQYF.

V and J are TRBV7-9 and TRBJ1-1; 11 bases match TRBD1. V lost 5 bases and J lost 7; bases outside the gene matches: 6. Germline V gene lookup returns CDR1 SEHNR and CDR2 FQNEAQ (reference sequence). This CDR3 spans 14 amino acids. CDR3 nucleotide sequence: TGTGCCAGCAGCGGACAGGGGGCGGTGGGTGAAGCTTTCTTT. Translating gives CASSGQGAVGEAFF.

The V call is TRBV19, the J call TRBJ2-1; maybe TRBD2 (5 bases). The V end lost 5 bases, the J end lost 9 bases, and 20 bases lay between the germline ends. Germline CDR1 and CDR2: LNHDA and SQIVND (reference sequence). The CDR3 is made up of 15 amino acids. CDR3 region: CASSSQVGLPPEQFF. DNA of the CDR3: TGTGCCAGTAGTTCCCAGGTAGGACTCCCCCCTGAGCAGTTCTTC. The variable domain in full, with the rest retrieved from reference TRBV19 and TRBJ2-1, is DGGITQSPKYLFRKEGQNVTLSCEQNLNHDAMYWYRQDPGQGLRLIYYSQIVNDFQKGDIAEGYSVSREKKESFPLTVTSAQKNPTAFYLCASSSQVGLPPEQFFGPGTRLTVL.

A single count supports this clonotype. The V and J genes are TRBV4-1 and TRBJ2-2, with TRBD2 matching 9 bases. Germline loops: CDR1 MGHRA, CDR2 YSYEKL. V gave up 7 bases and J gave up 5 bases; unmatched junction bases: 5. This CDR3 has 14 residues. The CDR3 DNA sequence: TGCGCCAGCAACCAGCGGGAGGCTACCGGGGAGCTGTTTTTT. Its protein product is CASNQREATGELFF.

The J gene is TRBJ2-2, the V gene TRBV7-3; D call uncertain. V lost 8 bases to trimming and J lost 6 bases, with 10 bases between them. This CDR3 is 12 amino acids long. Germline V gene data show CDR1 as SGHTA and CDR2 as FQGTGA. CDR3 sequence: CASANVPGELFF. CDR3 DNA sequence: TGTGCCAGCGCAAACGTCCCCGGGGAGCTGTTTTTT.

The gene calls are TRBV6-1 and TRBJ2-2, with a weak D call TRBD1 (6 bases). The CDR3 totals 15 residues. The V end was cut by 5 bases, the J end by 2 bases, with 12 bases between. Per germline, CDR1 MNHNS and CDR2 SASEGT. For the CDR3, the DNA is TGTGCCAGCAGTCCCGTACAGGGAAACACCGGGGAGCTGTTTTTT. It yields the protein CASSPVQGNTGELFF.

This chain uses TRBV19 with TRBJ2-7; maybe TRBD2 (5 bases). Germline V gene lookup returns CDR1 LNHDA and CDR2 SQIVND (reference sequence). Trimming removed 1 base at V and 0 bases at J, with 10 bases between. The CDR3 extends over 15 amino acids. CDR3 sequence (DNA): TGTGCCAGTAGTATAGCCGGAGAGGGCTCCTACGAGCAGTACTTC. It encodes CASSIAGEGSYEQYF.

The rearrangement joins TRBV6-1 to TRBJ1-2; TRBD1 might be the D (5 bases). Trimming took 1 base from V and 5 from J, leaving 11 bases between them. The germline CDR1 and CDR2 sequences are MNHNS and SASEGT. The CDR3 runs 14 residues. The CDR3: CASSEGGGSYGYTF. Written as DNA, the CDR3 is TGTGCCAGCAGTGAAGGGGGGGGTTCTTATGGCTACACCTTC.

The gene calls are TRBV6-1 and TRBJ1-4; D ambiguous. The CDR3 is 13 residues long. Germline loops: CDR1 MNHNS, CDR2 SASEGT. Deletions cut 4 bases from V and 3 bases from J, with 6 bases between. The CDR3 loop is CASSAKPNEKLFF. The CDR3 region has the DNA TGTGCCAGCAGTGCGAAACCTAATGAAAAACTGTTTTTT.

The CDR3 nucleotides read TGTGCCAGCAGCGCCGGACAGGGCGGACAGGAGCAGTTCTTC. Translation: CASSAGQGGQEQFF. This sequence joins TRBV7-9 and TRBJ2-1, with 8 positions matching TRBD1. Trimming removed 5 bases from V and 10 bases from J; junction bases left unmatched: 10. Germline CDR1 and CDR2: SEHNR and FQNEAQ (reference sequence). This CDR3 comprises 14 residues.

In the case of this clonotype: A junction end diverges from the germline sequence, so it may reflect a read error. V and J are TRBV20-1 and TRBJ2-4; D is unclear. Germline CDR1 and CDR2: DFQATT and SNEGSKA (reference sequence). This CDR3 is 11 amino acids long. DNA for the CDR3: TGCAGTGCTAGAGTCCAAAGGGTCCAAAGCTTC. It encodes CSARVQRVQSF.